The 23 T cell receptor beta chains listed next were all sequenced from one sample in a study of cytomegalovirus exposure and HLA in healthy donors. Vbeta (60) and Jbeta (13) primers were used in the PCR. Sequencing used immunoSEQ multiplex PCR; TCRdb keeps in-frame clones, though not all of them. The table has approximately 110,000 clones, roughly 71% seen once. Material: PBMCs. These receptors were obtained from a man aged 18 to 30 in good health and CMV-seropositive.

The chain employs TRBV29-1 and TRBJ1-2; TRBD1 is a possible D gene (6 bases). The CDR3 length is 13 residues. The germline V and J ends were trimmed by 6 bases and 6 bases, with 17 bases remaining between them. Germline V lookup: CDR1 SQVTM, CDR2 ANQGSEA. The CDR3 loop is CSVAGGQSHGYTF. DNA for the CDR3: TGCAGCGTCGCCGGCGGACAGTCCCATGGCTACACCTTC.

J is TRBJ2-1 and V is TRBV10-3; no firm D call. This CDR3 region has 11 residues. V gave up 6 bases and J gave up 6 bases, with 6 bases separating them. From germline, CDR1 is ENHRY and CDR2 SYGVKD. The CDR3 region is CAISNSNEQFF. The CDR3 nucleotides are TGTGCCATCAGCAACAGCAATGAGCAGTTCTTC.

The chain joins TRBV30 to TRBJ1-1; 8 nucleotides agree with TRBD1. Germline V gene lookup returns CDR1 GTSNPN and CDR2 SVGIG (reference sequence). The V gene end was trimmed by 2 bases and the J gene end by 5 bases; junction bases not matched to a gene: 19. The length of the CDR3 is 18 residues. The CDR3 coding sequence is TGTGCCTGGAGTCTAAAACCCCATCGGACAGGGTATAATACTGAAGCTTTCTTT. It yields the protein CAWSLKPHRTGYNTEAFF.

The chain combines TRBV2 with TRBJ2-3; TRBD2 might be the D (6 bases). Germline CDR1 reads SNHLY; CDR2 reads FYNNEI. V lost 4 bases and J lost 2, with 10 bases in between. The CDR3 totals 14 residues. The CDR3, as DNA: TGTGCCAGCAGTGGGGGGGTAGCCACAGATACGCAGTATTTT. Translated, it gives CASSGGVATDTQYF.

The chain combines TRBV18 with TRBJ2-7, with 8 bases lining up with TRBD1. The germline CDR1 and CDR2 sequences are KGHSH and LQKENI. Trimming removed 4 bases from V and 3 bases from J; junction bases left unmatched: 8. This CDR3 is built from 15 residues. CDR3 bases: TGTGCCAGCTCACACAGGGGGGAAGGCGGCTACGAGCAGTACGTC. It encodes CASSHRGEGGYEQYV.

Here the CDR3 reads CASSAEDSGGKLFF. The CDR3 DNA is TGTGCCAGCAGTGCGGAGGACAGTGGTGGAAAACTGTTTTTT. This rearrangement joins TRBV2 to TRBJ1-4; D may be TRBD1 (6 bases). The CDR3 sequence is 14 residues long. V lost 4 bases and J 10 bases, leaving 16 bases between the germline ends. CDR1 and CDR2 from the germline V gene are SNHLY and FYNNEI. The full variable domain, rest sourced from reference TRBV2 and TRBJ1-4, is EPEVTQTPSHQVTQMGQEVILRCVPISNHLYFYWYRQILGQKVEFLVSFYNNEISEKSEIFDDQFSVERPDGSNFTLKIRSTKLEDSAMYFCASSAEDSGGKLFFGSGTQLSVL.

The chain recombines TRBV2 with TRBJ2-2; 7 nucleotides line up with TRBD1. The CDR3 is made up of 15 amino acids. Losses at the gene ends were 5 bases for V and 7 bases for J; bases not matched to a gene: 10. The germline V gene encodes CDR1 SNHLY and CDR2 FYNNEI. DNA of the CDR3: TGTGCCAGCAGTATTGAGGGGGCGGTTGACGGGGAGCTGTTTTTT. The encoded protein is CASSIEGAVDGELFF.

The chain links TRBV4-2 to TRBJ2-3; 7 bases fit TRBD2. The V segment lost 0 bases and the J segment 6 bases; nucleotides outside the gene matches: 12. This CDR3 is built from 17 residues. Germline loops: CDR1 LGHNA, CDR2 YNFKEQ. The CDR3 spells CASSQDPTNRGDDTQYF. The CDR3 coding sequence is TGTGCCAGCAGCCAAGACCCAACTAACCGGGGGGATGATACGCAGTATTTT.

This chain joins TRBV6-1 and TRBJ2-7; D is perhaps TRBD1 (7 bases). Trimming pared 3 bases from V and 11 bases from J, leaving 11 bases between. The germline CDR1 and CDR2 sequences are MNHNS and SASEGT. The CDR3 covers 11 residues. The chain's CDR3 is CASSDRGVKYF. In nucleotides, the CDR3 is TGTGCCAGCAGTGACAGGGGGGTGAAGTACTTC.

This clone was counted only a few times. CDR3 residues: CAWIRGSNTEAFF. The CDR3 nucleotides are TGTGCCTGGATTCGGGGGTCGAACACTGAAGCTTTCTTT. The rearrangement joins TRBV30 to TRBJ1-1; D is perhaps TRBD1 (5 bases). With 4 bases removed from V and 1 base from J, the gap between germline ends came to 10 bases. The CDR3 is 13 amino acids. Looked up from germline, CDR1 is GTSNPN and CDR2 is SVGIG (reference sequence).

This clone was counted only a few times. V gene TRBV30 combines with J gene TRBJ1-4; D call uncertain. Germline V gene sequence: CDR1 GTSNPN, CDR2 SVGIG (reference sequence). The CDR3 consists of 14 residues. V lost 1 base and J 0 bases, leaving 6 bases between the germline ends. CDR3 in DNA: TGTGCCTGGAGTGGACAAACAACTAATGAAAAACTGTTTTTT. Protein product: CAWSGQTTNEKLFF.

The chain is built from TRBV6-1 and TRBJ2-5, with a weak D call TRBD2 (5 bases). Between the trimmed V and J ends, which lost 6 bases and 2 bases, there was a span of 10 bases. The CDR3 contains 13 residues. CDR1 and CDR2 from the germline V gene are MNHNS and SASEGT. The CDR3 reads CASSVLEQETQYF. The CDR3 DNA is TGTGCCAGCAGCGTACTAGAACAAGAGACCCAGTACTTC.

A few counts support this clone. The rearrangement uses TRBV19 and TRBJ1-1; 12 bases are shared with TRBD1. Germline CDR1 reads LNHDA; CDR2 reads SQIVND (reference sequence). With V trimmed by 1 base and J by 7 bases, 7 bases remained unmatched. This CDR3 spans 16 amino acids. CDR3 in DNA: TGTGCCAGTAGTATAGGGGACAGGGGGCGGTGGAGTGAAGCTTTCTTT. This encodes CASSIGDRGRWSEAFF.

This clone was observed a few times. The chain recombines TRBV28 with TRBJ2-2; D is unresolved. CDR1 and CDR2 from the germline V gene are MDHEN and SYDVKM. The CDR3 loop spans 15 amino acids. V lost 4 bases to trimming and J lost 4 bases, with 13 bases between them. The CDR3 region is CASSYQVVTTGELFF. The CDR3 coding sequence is TGTGCCAGCAGTTATCAGGTAGTAACCACCGGGGAGCTGTTTTTT.

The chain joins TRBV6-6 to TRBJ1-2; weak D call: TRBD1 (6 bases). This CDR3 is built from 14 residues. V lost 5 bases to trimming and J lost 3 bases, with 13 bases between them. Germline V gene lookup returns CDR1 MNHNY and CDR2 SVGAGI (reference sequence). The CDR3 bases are TGTGCCAGCAGTACGGACGGACAGCACTATGGCTACACCTTC. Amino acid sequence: CASSTDGQHYGYTF.

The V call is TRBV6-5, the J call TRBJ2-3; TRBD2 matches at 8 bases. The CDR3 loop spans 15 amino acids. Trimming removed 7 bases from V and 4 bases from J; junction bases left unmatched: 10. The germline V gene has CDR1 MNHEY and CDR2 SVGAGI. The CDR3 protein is CASTYERGRPDTQYF. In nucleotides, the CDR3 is TGTGCCAGCACCTACGAGCGGGGGCGTCCAGATACGCAGTATTTT.

Here the CDR3 DNA reads TGCAGCGTTTTTGAGATCGGGACAGGGAGCCGCACTGAAGCTTTCTTT. Protein product: CSVFEIGTGSRTEAFF. The chain has TRBV29-1 and TRBJ1-1, with TRBD1 matching over 9 bases. V lost 5 bases, J lost 4 bases, and 14 bases stayed unmatched. Germline-derived CDR1 and CDR2 are SQVTM and ANQGSEA. This CDR3 is 16 amino acids long.

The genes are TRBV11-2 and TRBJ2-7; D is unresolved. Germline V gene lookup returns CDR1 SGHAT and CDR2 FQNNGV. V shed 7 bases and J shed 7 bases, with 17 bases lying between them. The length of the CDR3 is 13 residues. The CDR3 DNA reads TGTGCCAGCACCCTTGCAATATCCCGGGAGCAGTACTTC. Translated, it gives CASTLAISREQYF. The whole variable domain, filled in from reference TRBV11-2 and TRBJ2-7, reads EAGVAQSPRYKIIEKRQSVAFWCNPISGHATLYWYQQILGQGPKLLIQFQNNGVVDDSQLPKDRFSAERLKGVDSTLKIQPAKLEDSAVYLCASTLAISREQYFGPGTRLTVT.

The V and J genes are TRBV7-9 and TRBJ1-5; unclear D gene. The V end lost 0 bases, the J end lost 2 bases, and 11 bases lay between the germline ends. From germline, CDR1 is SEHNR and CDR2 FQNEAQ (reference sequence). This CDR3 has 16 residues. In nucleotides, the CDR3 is TGTGCCAGCAGCTTAGCGTACGGGAGTCGCAATCAGCCCCAGCATTTT. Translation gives CASSLAYGSRNQPQHF. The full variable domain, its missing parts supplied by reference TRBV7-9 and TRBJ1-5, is DTGVSQNPRHKITKRGQNVTFRCDPISEHNRLYWYRQTLGQGPEFLTYFQNEAQLEKSRLLSDRFSAERPKGSFSTLEIQRTEQGDSAMYLCASSLAYGSRNQPQHFGDGTRLSIL.

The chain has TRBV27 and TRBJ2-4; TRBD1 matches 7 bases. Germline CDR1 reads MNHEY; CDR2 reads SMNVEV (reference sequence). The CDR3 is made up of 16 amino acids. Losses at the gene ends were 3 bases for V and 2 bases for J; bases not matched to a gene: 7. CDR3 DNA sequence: TGTGCCAGCAGTTTGGTCGCAGGGGGATCCAAAAACATTCAGTACTTC. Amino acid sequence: CASSLVAGGSKNIQYF.

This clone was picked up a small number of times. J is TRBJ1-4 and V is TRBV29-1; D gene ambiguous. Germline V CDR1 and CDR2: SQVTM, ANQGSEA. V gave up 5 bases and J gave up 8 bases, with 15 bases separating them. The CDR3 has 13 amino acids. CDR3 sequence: CSVTDWRREKLFF. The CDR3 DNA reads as TGCAGCGTTACAGACTGGAGGAGGGAAAAACTGTTTTTT.

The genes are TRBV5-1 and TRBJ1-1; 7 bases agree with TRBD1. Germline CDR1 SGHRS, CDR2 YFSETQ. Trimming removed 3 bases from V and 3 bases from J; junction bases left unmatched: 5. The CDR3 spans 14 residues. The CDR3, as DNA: TGCGCCAGCAGCTCACAGGGGTCCGACACTGAAGCTTTCTTT. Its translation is CASSSQGSDTEAFF.

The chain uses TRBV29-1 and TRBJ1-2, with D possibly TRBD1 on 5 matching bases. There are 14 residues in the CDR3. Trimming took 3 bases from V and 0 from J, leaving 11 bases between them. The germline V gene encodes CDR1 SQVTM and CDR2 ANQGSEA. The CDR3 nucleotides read TGCAGCGTTGATGGGGACTCCTCTAACTATGGCTACACCTTC. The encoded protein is CSVDGDSSNYGYTF.